This T cell receptor beta chain was profiled in a study of graft-versus-host responses after intestinal transplantation. Regarding the study as a whole: The study associated peak circulating GvH clone levels with early post-transplant HvG declines.

Either the posterior iliac crest or another site supplied the post-transplant bone marrow. Profiling relied on immunoSEQ multiplex PCR, and the TCRdb table lists in-frame clones only, not all of them. Of approximately 9,700 clones in the sample, about 95% were seen once. About this clone itself: As yet, its antigen is unknown.

CDR3 length equals 14 residues. Per the germline V gene, CDR1 is MNHNS and CDR2 is SASEGT. V lost 3 bases to trimming and J lost 6 bases, with 15 bases between them. The sample was bone marrow, taken around 520 days after intestinal transplantation. The rearrangement uses TRBV6-1 and TRBJ2-7; D might be TRBD2 (5 bases). This receptor was obtained from a human patient who received an intestinal transplant, so some T cells may come from the graft donor. In DNA form, the CDR3 reads TGTGCCAGCAGTGACACCGGGAAAGTAGGCGAGCAGTACTTC. Its translation: CASSDTGKVGEQYF.